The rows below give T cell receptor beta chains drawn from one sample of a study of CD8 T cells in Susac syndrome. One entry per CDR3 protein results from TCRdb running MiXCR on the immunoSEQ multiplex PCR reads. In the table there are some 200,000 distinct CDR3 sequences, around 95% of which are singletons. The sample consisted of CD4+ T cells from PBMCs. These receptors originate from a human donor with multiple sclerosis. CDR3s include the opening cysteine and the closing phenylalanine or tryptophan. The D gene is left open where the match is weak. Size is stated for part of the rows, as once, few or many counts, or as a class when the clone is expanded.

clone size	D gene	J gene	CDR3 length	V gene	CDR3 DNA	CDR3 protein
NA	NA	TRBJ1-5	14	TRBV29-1	TGCAGCGTTGGGGGGACGGATAGCAATCAGCCCCAGCATTTT	CSVGGTDSNQPQHF
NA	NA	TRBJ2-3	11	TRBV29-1	TGCAGCGTTGAAGGACTTGAGACGCAGTATTTT	CSVEGLETQYF
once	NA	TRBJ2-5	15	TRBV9	TGTGCCAGCAGCGTAGGAAGAGGGGATCGAGAGACCCAGTACTTC	CASSVGRGDRETQYF
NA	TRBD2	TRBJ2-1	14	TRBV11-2	TGTGCCAGCAGCTTAGGGCGCGGGGGGGGAGAGCAGTTCTTC	CASSLGRGGGEQFF
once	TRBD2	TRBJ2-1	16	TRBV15	TGTGCCACCAGCAGAGGACTAGCGGGGGTTCGGAATGAGCAGTTCTTC	CATSRGLAGVRNEQFF
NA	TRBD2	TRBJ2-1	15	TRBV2	TGTGCCAGCAGTGAGGGACTAGCGGCTGTGATTAGGCAGTTCTTC	CASSEGLAAVIRQFF
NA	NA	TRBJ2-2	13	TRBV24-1	TGTGCCACCAGTGATTGGGGGACCGGGGAGCTGTTTTTT	CATSDWGTGELFF
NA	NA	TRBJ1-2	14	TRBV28	TGTGCCAGCAGTCCCCGTCCCTCCATCTATGGCTACACCTTC	CASSPRPSIYGYTF
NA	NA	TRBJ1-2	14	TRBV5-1	TGCGCCAGCAGCTTGGGTTCGGGCACCTATGGCTACACCTTC	CASSLGSGTYGYTF
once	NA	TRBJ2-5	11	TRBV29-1	TGCAGCGTATACCTCGCCGAGACCCAGTACTTC	CSVYLAETQYF
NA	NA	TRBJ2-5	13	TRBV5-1	TGCGCCAGCAGCTTGGGCGGCCCAGAGACCCAGTACTTC	CASSLGGPETQYF
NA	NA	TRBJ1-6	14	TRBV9	TGTGCCAGCAGCGTTTCCAGGGGAGACTCACCCCTCCACTTT	CASSVSRGDSPLHF
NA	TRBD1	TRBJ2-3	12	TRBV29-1	TGCAGCGTAGTCGACAGGGTTGATACGCAGTATTTT	CSVVDRVDTQYF
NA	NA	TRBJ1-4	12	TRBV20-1	TGCAGTGCTCGCCGGGGGAATGAAAAACTGTTTTTT	CSARRGNEKLFF
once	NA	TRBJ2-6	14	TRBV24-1	TGTGCCACCAGCGCGAACGGGGAGGCCAACGTCCTGACTTTC	CATSANGEANVLTF
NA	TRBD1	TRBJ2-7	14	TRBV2	TGTGCCAGCAGGGGGGACAGGGAGGCAGGAGAGCAGTACTTC	CASRGDREAGEQYF
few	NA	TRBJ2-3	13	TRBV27	TGTGCCAGCAGTGGGGACTCCACAGATACGCAGTATTTT	CASSGDSTDTQYF
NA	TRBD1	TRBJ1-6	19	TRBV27	TGTGCCAGCAGTTCGGGGACAGGGATGCGAAGCTCCTATAATTCACCCCTCCACTTT	CASSSGTGMRSSYNSPLHF
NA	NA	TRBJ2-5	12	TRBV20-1	TGCAGTGCTATTGCATCCCAAGAGACCCAGTACTTC	CSAIASQETQYF
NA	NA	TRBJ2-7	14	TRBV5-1	TGCGCCAGCAGCCCGGACAGCGTTACCTACGAGCAGTACTTC	CASSPDSVTYEQYF
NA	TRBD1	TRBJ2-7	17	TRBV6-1	TGTGCCAGCAGTCAGGTACCCCGGACAGGGGACTACTACGAGCAGTACTTC	CASSQVPRTGDYYEQYF
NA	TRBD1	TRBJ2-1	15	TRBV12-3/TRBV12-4	TGTGCCAGCAGTTTCCTTAAGGGGGCAGAGAATGAGCAGTTCTTC	CASSFLKGAENEQFF
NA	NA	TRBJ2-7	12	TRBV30	TGTGCCTGGATCTTTACCTCTGGAGAGCAGTACTTC	CAWIFTSGEQYF
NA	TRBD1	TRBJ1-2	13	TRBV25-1	TGTGCCAGCAGTGAGGACAGGGGCGATGGCTACACCTTC	CASSEDRGDGYTF
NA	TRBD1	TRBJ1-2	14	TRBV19	TGTGCCAGTAGCCCAACAGGGGCACCCCGAGGCTACACCTTC	CASSPTGAPRGYTF
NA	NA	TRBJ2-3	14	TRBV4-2	TGTGCCAGCAGCCAAGAATCTCCGGCAGATACGCAGTATTTT	CASSQESPADTQYF
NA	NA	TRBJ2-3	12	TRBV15	TGTGCCACCAGCAGAGGCCAAGATACGCAGTATTTT	CATSRGQDTQYF
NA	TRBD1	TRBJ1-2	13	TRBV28	TGTGCCAGCACCCCACGGACAGGGCGAGGCTACACCTTC	CASTPRTGRGYTF
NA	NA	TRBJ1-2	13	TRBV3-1	TGTGCCAGCAGCCAAGGTACAGAGTATGGCTACACCTTC	CASSQGTEYGYTF
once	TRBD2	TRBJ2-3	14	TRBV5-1	TGCGCCAGCAGGGAAGGACTAGCGACAGATACGCAGTATTTT	CASREGLATDTQYF
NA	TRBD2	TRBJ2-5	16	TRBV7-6	TGTGCCAGCAGCTTATTCACTAGCGGGGGGACAGTGGCCCAGTACTTC	CASSLFTSGGTVAQYF
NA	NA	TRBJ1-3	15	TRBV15	TGTGCCACCAGTCCGGTAAGGGGCTCCGGAAACACCATATATTTT	CATSPVRGSGNTIYF
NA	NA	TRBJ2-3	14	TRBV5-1	TGCGCCAGCAGCTTGGAACCTCGCACAGATACGCAGTATTTT	CASSLEPRTDTQYF
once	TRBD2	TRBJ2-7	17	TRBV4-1	TGCGCCAGCAGCCAAGGAATCGGGACTAGCGGGAGAGAGGGGCAGTACTTC	CASSQGIGTSGREGQYF
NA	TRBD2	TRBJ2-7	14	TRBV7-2	TGTGCCAGCAGCTTTCGACTAGCCCGCTACGAGCAGTACTTC	CASSFRLARYEQYF
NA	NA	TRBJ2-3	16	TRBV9	TGTGCCAGCAGCGTACTGGGTGCTGTAAGCACAGATACGCAGTATTTT	CASSVLGAVSTDTQYF
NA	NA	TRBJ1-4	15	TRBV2	TGTGCCAGCAGTGAACTACAGGGTAAATTGGGAAAACTGTTTTTT	CASSELQGKLGKLFF
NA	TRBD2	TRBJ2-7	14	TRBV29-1	TGCAGCGCTCGGGCGGGAGTCACTCCATACGAGCAGTACTTC	CSARAGVTPYEQYF